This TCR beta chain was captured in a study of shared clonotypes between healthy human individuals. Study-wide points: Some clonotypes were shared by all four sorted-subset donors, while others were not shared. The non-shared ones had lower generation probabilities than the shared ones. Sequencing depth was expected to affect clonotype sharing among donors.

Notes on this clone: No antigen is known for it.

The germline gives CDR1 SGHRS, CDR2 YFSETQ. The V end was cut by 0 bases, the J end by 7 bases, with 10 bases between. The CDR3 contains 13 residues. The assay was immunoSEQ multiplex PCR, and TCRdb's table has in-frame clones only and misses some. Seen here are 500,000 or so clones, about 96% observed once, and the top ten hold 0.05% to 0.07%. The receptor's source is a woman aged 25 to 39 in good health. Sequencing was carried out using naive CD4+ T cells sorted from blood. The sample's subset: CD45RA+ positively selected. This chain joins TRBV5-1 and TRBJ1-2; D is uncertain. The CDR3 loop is CASSLETMGGYTF. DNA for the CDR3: TGCGCCAGCAGCTTGGAGACCATGGGTGGCTACACCTTC.